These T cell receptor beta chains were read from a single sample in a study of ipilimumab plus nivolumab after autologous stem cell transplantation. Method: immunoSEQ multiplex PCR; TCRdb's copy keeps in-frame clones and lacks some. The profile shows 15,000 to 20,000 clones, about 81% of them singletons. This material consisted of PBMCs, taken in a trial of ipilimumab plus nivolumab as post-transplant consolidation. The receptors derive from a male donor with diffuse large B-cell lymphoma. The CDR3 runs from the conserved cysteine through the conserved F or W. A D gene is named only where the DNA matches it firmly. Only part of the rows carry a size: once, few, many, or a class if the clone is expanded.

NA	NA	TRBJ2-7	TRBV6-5	CASNTLGRTYEQYF	TGTGCCAGCAACACCCTAGGCAGGACCTACGAGCAGTACTTC
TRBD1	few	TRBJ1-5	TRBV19	CASTTTGTANQPQHF	TGTGCCAGTACCACCACCGGGACAGCTAATCAGCCCCAGCATTTT
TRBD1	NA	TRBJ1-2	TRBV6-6	CASSYQGGGGYTF	TGTGCCAGCAGTTATCAGGGGGGCGGTGGCTACACCTTC
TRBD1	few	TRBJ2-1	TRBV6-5	CASSYSTGGFNEQFF	TGTGCCAGCAGTTACTCGACAGGGGGGTTCAATGAGCAGTTCTTC
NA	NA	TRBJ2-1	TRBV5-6	CASSFDLVDPQFF	TGTGCCAGCAGCTTCGACTTAGTGGACCCGCAGTTCTTC
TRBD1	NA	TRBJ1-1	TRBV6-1	CASSTQGAEAFF	TGTGCCAGCAGTACCCAGGGGGCTGAAGCTTTCTTT
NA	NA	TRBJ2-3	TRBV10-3	CAIRTGDTQYF	TGTGCCATCAGGACAGGAGATACGCAGTATTTT
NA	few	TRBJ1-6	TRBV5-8	CASSLGGAYNSPLHF	TGTGCCAGCAGCTTGGGCGGAGCCTATAATTCACCCCTCCACTTT
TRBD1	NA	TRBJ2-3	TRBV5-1	CASSLGQPGTDTQYF	TGCGCCAGCAGCCTGGGACAGCCAGGCACAGATACGCAGTATTTT
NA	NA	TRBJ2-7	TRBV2	CASRDYEQYF	TGTGCCAGCAGGGACTACGAGCAGTACTTC